The rows below give T cell receptor beta chains drawn from one sample of a study of PD-L1 blockade in urothelial cancer. Clones were read by immunoSEQ multiplex PCR, and TCRdb kept only the in-frame ones, dropping some. The sample yields roughly 130,000 clones, roughly 84% seen once. The sequences come from PBMCs, collected around atezolizumab (anti-PD-L1) treatment. These receptors were obtained from a man aged 50-60 years with urothelial cancer. CDR3s leave out the opening cysteine and the closing phenylalanine or tryptophan. Fields, in order: J gene, V gene, CDR3 protein.

J gene: TRBJ2-1
V gene: TRBV11-3
CDR3 protein: ASSASGSWGEQF

J gene: TRBJ2-2
V gene: TRBV9
CDR3 protein: ASSPHGAGDTGELF

J gene: TRBJ2-3
V gene: TRBV7-2
CDR3 protein: ASSLAGTSGRSDTQY

J gene: TRBJ2-5
V gene: TRBV11-3
CDR3 protein: ASSFQGGQETQY

J gene: TRBJ2-7
V gene: TRBV18
CDR3 protein: ASSPSGDSYEQY

J gene: TRBJ2-6
V gene: TRBV4-1
CDR3 protein: ASSQDRAGGANVLT

J gene: TRBJ1-5
V gene: TRBV4-2
CDR3 protein: ASSQAPAGGYQPQH

J gene: TRBJ2-3
V gene: TRBV27
CDR3 protein: ASISLARTDTQY

J gene: TRBJ2-7
V gene: TRBV28
CDR3 protein: ASSPRTGGDYEQY

J gene: TRBJ1-4
V gene: TRBV28
CDR3 protein: ASREGLMGQGSRKLF

J gene: TRBJ2-1
V gene: TRBV18
CDR3 protein: ASSTSGRPPNEQF

J gene: TRBJ1-2
V gene: TRBV27
CDR3 protein: ASSPGTGFGYT

J gene: TRBJ2-7
V gene: TRBV19
CDR3 protein: ASSIDPSGYEQY

J gene: TRBJ1-2
V gene: TRBV28
CDR3 protein: ASSPSSYGYT

J gene: TRBJ2-1
V gene: TRBV19
CDR3 protein: ASSIVLVRYDEQF

J gene: TRBJ2-1
V gene: TRBV29-1
CDR3 protein: SVELTAISGRTF

J gene: TRBJ1-1
V gene: TRBV28
CDR3 protein: ASRTQQGGEAF

J gene: TRBJ2-7
V gene: TRBV4-2
CDR3 protein: ASSQERTVSYEQY

J gene: TRBJ2-3
V gene: TRBV2
CDR3 protein: ASSVLADTQY

J gene: TRBJ1-6
V gene: TRBV30
CDR3 protein: AWSVSVGGKVTPLH

J gene: TRBJ2-1
V gene: TRBV5-1
CDR3 protein: ASSWGRLAGGDNEQF

J gene: TRBJ1-6
V gene: TRBV4-1
CDR3 protein: ASSQDWAGGYSPLH

J gene: TRBJ2-1
V gene: TRBV5-1
CDR3 protein: ASSLEWAATNEQF

J gene: TRBJ2-7
V gene: TRBV2
CDR3 protein: ASDSGSYEQY